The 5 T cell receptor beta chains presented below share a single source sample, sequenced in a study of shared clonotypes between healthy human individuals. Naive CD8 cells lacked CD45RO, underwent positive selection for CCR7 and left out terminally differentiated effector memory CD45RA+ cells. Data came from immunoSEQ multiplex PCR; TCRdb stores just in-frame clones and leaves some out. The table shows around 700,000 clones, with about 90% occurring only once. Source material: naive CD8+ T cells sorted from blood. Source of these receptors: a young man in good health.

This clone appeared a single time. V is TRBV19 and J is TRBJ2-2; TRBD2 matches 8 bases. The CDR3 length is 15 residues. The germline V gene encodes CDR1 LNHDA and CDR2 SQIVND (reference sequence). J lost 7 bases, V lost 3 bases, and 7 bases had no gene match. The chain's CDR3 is CASSIWSGSVGELFF. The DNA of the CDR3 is TGTGCCAGTAGTATCTGGAGCGGGAGTGTCGGGGAGCTGTTTTTT. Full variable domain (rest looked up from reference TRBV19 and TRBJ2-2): DGGITQSPKYLFRKEGQNVTLSCEQNLNHDAMYWYRQDPGQGLRLIYYSQIVNDFQKGDIAEGYSVSREKKESFPLTVTSAQKNPTAFYLCASSIWSGSVGELFFGEGSRLTVL.

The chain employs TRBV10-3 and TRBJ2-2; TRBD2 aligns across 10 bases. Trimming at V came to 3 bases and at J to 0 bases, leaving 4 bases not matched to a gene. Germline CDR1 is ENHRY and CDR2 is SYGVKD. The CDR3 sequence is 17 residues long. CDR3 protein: CAISDPGLASNTGELFF. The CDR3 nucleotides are TGTGCCATCAGTGACCCGGGACTAGCGTCGAACACCGGGGAGCTGTTTTTT.

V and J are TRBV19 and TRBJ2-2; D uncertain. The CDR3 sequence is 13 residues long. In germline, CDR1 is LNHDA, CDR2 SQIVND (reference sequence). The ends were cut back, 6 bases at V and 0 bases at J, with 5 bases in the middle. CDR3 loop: CASSVTNTGELFF. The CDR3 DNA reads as TGTGCCAGTAGCGTGACGAACACCGGGGAGCTGTTTTTT.

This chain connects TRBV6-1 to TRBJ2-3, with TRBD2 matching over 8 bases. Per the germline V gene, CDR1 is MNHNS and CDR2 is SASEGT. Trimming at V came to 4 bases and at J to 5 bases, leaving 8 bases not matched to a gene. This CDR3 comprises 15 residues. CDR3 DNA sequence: TGTGCCAGCAGTGGGGGACTAGATTTAGAAGATACGCAGTATTTT. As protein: CASSGGLDLEDTQYF.

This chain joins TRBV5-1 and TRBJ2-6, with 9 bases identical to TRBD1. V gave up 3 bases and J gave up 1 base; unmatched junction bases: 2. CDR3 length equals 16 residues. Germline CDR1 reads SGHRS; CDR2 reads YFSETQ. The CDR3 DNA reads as TGCGCCAGCAGCTCGGGACAGGGATCTGGGGCCAACGTCCTGACTTTC. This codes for CASSSGQGSGANVLTF.